Below are 6 T cell receptor beta chains sequenced from a single sample in a study of human T cells and chemical hapten exposure. The time point was: patch test 1, 2 weeks after DPC sensitization. Described treatment: therapeutic diphenylcyclopropenone sensitization with weekly scalp DPC. TCRdb re-derived calls from the RACE reads in MiXCR, one entry per CDR3 protein. The table shows about 120,000 distinct CDR3 sequences, with approximately 15% occurring only once. This material consisted of whole blood, taken in connection with sensitization to the hapten diphenylcyclopropenone (DPC). Receptors originate from a man aged 18 to 35 with alopecia areata. Some clones in this sample may be carry-over from other donors' samples.

The rearrangement uses TRBV29-1 and TRBJ2-1, with D possibly matching TRBD2 (5 bases). Germline V gene sequence: CDR1 SQVTM, CDR2 ANQGSEA. V was cut by 4 bases and J by 3 bases, with 16 bases left in between. The CDR3 runs 15 residues. CDR3 region: CSVGEKSGIYNEQFF. The CDR3 nucleotides read TGCAGCGTTGGGGAGAAAAGCGGAATCTACAATGAGCAGTTCTTC.

This clonotype showed up just once. The chain has TRBV4-3 and TRBJ2-7; D is uncertain. Trimming cost V 0 bases and J 4 bases, with 10 bases left between them. Per the germline V gene, CDR1 is LGHNA and CDR2 is YSLEER. The CDR3 is made up of 14 amino acids. This CDR3 reads CASSQDNEVYEQYV. For the CDR3, the DNA is TGCGCCAGCAGCCAAGATAATGAGGTGTACGAGCAGTACGTC.

The gene calls are TRBV9 and TRBJ2-5, with 10 bases that match TRBD2. V trimming: 3 bases; J trimming: 4 bases; junction bases outside the gene matches: 6. The CDR3 sequence is 15 residues long. The germline V gene has CDR1 SGDLS and CDR2 YYNGEE. DNA for the CDR3: TGTGCCAGCAGCGGAAGCGGGGGGGCCGGAGAGACCCAGTACTTC. Its protein is CASSGSGGAGETQYF.

The CDR3 sequence is CSAAGSSYEQYF. The CDR3 DNA follows: TGCAGCGCCGCCGGGAGCTCATACGAGCAGTACTTC. The chain is built from TRBV29-1 and TRBJ2-7; the D gene is possibly TRBD2 (6 bases). The CDR3 is made up of 12 amino acids. Germline loops: CDR1 SQVTM, CDR2 ANQGSEA. With 7 bases removed from V and 4 bases from J, the gap between germline ends came to 14 bases.

This clonotype was counted between two and nine times. This rearrangement joins TRBV7-6 to TRBJ2-5, with D unclear. This CDR3 is built from 15 residues. Trimming removed 1 base at V and 1 base at J, with 10 bases between. Germline lookup yields CDR1 SGHVS and CDR2 FNYEAQ. CDR3: CASSLVRLPQETQYF. The CDR3 DNA follows: TGTGCCAGCAGCTTAGTGCGCCTTCCCCAAGAGACCCAGTACTTC.

J is TRBJ2-7 and V is TRBV28, with 7 bases that match TRBD1. CDR1 and CDR2 from the germline V gene are MDHEN and SYDVKM. The V gene end was trimmed by 6 bases and the J gene end by 3 bases; junction bases not matched to a gene: 8. The CDR3 runs 14 residues. CDR3 in DNA: TGTGCCAGCAGGTCGGAGACAGGGAGCTACGAGCAGTACTTC. Amino acid sequence: CASRSETGSYEQYF. Complete variable domain (other parts from reference TRBV28 and TRBJ2-7): DVKVTQSSRYLVKRTGEKVFLECVQDMDHENMFWYRQDPGLGLRLIYFSYDVKMKEKGDIPEGYSVSREKKERFSLILESASTNQTSMYLCASRSETGSYEQYFGPGTRLTVT.